This is a list of T cell receptor beta chains from one sample in a study of blood T cell repertoires in COVID-19. Measured with immunoSEQ multiplex PCR; TCRdb has only the in-frame clones, and not every one. The sample records about 440,000 clones, approximately 90% being singletons. Sequenced: peripheral blood. The receptors were sampled from a woman between 45 and 65 years old with COVID-19, enrolled during active disease. CDR3s include the opening cysteine and the closing phenylalanine or tryptophan. A D gene is named only where the DNA matches it firmly. Not all rows give a size; the values are once, few, many and, for expanded clones, a class.

d_call	clone_size	v_call	j_call	cdr3_aa	cdr3_nt
NA	NA	TRBV19	TRBJ1-6	CASTNSPGAPNSPLHF	TGTGCCAGTACAAACTCTCCTGGGGCGCCTAATTCACCCCTCCACTTT
NA	NA	TRBV18	TRBJ1-5	CASSPPLASNQPQHF	TGTGCCAGCTCACCACCGTTAGCGAGCAATCAGCCCCAGCATTTT
TRBD2	NA	TRBV13	TRBJ2-7	CASSSGTSGGGMGEQYF	TGTGCCAGCAGCTCCGGGACTAGCGGGGGGGGAATGGGTGAGCAGTACTTC
TRBD2	NA	TRBV10-3	TRBJ2-3	CAISDYGTRDTQYF	TGTGCCATCAGTGACTACGGGACTAGAGATACGCAGTATTTT
TRBD2	NA	TRBV11-2	TRBJ2-3	CASSLVASGAHTDTQYF	TGTGCCAGCAGCTTAGTGGCTAGCGGAGCTCACACAGATACGCAGTATTTT
TRBD1	NA	TRBV10-3	TRBJ2-7	CATAGTGEDRGPYEQYF	TGTGCCACCGCAGGAACGGGGGAGGACAGGGGTCCCTACGAGCAGTACTTC
TRBD1	NA	TRBV4-2	TRBJ1-5	CASSQDLDRGQPQHF	TGTGCCAGCAGCCAAGATTTAGACAGGGGGCAGCCCCAGCATTTT
NA	NA	TRBV3-1/TRBV3-2	TRBJ1-2	CASSQEGRGNGYTF	TGTGCCAGCAGCCAAGAAGGCAGGGGAAATGGCTACACCTTC
NA	NA	TRBV9	TRBJ2-3	CASSEGGARTDTQYF	TGTGCCAGCAGCGAGGGCGGGGCACGCACAGATACGCAGTATTTT
NA	few	TRBV6-5	TRBJ1-1	CASSYGQNTEAFF	TGTGCCAGCAGTTACGGGCAGAACACTGAAGCTTTCTTT
NA	NA	TRBV11-2	TRBJ2-3	CASSVTGLPTDTQYF	TGTGCCAGCAGCGTAACGGGACTTCCAACAGATACGCAGTATTTT
NA	NA	TRBV11-2	TRBJ2-7	CASSLAGGTYEQYF	TGTGCCAGCAGCTTAGCCGGGGGAACCTACGAGCAGTACTTC
TRBD1	NA	TRBV5-1	TRBJ1-6	CASSRETGVPNSPLHF	TGCGCCAGCAGCCGAGAAACAGGGGTCCCTAATTCACCCCTCCACTTT
NA	NA	TRBV6-2/TRBV6-3	TRBJ2-1	CASSRSEGQFF	TGTGCCAGCAGTCGATCGGAGGGGCAGTTCTTC
NA	NA	TRBV9	TRBJ1-2	CASSVNREGYTF	TGTGCCAGCAGCGTTAACAGGGAAGGCTACACCTTC
NA	few	TRBV5-1	TRBJ1-2	CASSAGVGYTF	TGCGCCAGCAGTGCGGGGGTAGGCTACACCTTC
NA	NA	TRBV7-2	TRBJ1-3	CASSLKGRVSAGNTIYF	TGTGCCAGCAGCTTAAAAGGCAGGGTTAGTGCTGGAAACACCATATATTTT
NA	NA	TRBV3-1/TRBV3-2	TRBJ2-5	CASSQDLGSQETQYF	TGTGCCAGCAGCCAAGATCTGGGCTCTCAAGAGACCCAGTACTTC
TRBD1	NA	TRBV2	TRBJ1-5	CASSDPPTGENQPQHF	TGTGCCAGCAGTGACCCCCCGACAGGGGAAAATCAGCCCCAGCATTTT
NA	NA	TRBV2	TRBJ1-2	CASSGESTGYYGYTF	TGTGCCAGCAGCGGCGAATCCACAGGGTACTATGGCTACACCTTC
NA	once	TRBV9	TRBJ1-3	CASSVDIPSSGGVMASGNTIYF	TGTGCCAGCAGCGTAGACATACCCTCCTCGGGGGGTGTCATGGCCTCTGGAAACACCATATATTTT
NA	NA	TRBV14	TRBJ2-2	CASSPDWMNTGELFF	TGTGCCAGCAGCCCGGACTGGATGAACACCGGGGAGCTGTTTTTT
TRBD1	NA	TRBV19	TRBJ2-1	CASSDGQGPYNEQFF	TGTGCCAGTAGTGACGGACAGGGCCCCTACAATGAGCAGTTCTTC
NA	NA	TRBV5-1	TRBJ2-2	CASKLLGETGGELFF	TGCGCCAGCAAACTACTCGGGGAGACCGGGGGGGAGCTGTTTTTT
TRBD1	NA	TRBV5-4	TRBJ1-2	CASSAYRDREGYGYTF	TGTGCCAGCAGCGCTTACCGGGACAGGGAGGGGTATGGCTACACCTTC
TRBD1	NA	TRBV25-1	TRBJ1-2	CASSSRTGRNNGYTF	TGTGCCAGCAGTTCTCGGACAGGGCGGAATAATGGCTACACCTTC
TRBD1	NA	TRBV3-1/TRBV3-2	TRBJ1-5	CASCRKGTGGANSNQPQHF	TGTGCCAGCTGCAGAAAGGGGACAGGGGGCGCTAATAGCAATCAGCCCCAGCATTTT
NA	NA	TRBV11-2	TRBJ1-4	CASSLAPGGFDEKLFF	TGTGCCAGCAGCTTAGCCCCCGGGGGGTTTGATGAAAAACTGTTTTTT
NA	NA	TRBV28	TRBJ2-7	CASSLEYEQYF	TGTGCCAGCAGTTTAGAGTACGAGCAGTACTTC
NA	NA	TRBV7-8	TRBJ1-2	CASAAWARAYYGYTF	TGTGCCAGCGCGGCCTGGGCCAGGGCCTACTATGGCTACACCTTC
NA	NA	TRBV6-5	TRBJ1-1	CASSSLREGDTEAFF	TGTGCCAGCAGTTCACTCAGGGAGGGGGACACTGAAGCTTTCTTT
TRBD2	NA	TRBV6-5	TRBJ2-3	CASSSSSGGAGTQYF	TGTGCCAGCAGCTCCTCTAGCGGGGGGGCGGGGACGCAGTATTTT
NA	NA	TRBV19	TRBJ1-6	CASSIPGNNSPLHF	TGTGCCAGTAGTATCCCAGGGAATAATTCACCCCTCCACTTT
NA	NA	TRBV9	TRBJ1-1	CASSVEAPSRVGAAFF	TGTGCCAGCAGCGTAGAAGCCCCCTCCAGGGTGGGTGCAGCTTTCTTT
NA	NA	TRBV3-1/TRBV3-2	TRBJ2-6	CASSPGHRLGANVLTF	TGTGCCAGCAGCCCGGGACATCGGCTAGGAGCCAACGTCCTGACTTTC
NA	NA	TRBV11-2	TRBJ1-2	CASSIRRLANYGYTF	TGTGCCAGCAGCATCCGGCGGTTGGCTAACTATGGCTACACCTTC
TRBD1	few	TRBV19	TRBJ1-5	CASSRPPGQGTQPQHF	TGTGCCAGTAGTCGCCCCCCGGGACAGGGAACTCAGCCCCAGCATTTT
TRBD1	NA	TRBV27	TRBJ1-1	CASSPGTGGTEAFF	TGTGCCAGCAGTCCCGGGACAGGCGGGACTGAAGCTTTCTTT
NA	once	TRBV4-1	TRBJ2-1	CASSQEEPGPTYNEQFF	TGCGCCAGCAGCCAAGAAGAGCCAGGGCCAACATACAATGAGCAGTTCTTC
TRBD1	once	TRBV5-1	TRBJ1-4	CASSPGQGNEKLFF	TGCGCCAGCAGCCCCGGACAGGGTAATGAAAAACTGTTTTTT
NA	NA	TRBV24-1	TRBJ2-2	CATSLQYPGELFF	TGTGCCACCAGCTTACAGTACCCCGGGGAGCTGTTTTTT
NA	once	TRBV9	TRBJ1-3	CASSGNRVSGNTIYF	TGTGCCAGCAGCGGCAACAGGGTTTCTGGAAACACCATATATTTT
NA	NA	TRBV27	TRBJ1-3	CARFLGRSSGNTIYF	TGTGCCAGATTTCTAGGCAGAAGCTCTGGAAACACCATATATTTT
NA	once	TRBV2	TRBJ2-2	CASSEGLYTGELFF	TGTGCCAGCAGTGAAGGACTATACACCGGGGAGCTGTTTTTT
TRBD2	NA	TRBV5-4	TRBJ2-7	CASRGGTSAAYEQYF	TGTGCCAGCAGAGGAGGGACTAGCGCGGCCTACGAGCAGTACTTC
NA	NA	TRBV4-2	TRBJ1-4	CASSQEEARKLFF	TGTGCCAGCAGCCAAGAGGAGGCGAGGAAACTGTTTTTT
TRBD1	few	TRBV2	TRBJ1-5	CASSTGQNQPQHF	TGTGCCAGCAGCACGGGACAGAATCAGCCCCAGCATTTT
NA	NA	TRBV11-2	TRBJ1-1	CASSLVGRTEAFF	TGTGCCAGCAGCCTAGTGGGGCGCACTGAAGCTTTCTTT
NA	NA	TRBV20-1	TRBJ1-6	CSASTGQSNSPLHF	TGCAGTGCTAGTACCGGACAGAGTAATTCACCCCTCCACTTT
NA	NA	TRBV21-1	TRBJ1-3	CASSKLTLHSGNTIYF	TGTGCCAGCAGCAAATTAACATTACACTCTGGAAACACCATATATTTT